This T cell receptor beta chain emerged from a study of T cells in tuberculosis. This CDR3 has 17 residues. Germline values: CDR1 MDHEN, CDR2 SYDVKM. V shed 7 bases and J shed 5 bases, with 26 bases lying between them. After thawing and overnight rest, PBMC were stained with GMM-loaded CD1B tetramer, viability dye and anti-CD3 for sorting. CD1B tetramers were loaded with Rhodococcus equi-derived C32 glucose monomycolate. From each donor, approximately 100,000 tetramer-negative cells were sorted. Generated by immunoSEQ multiplex PCR, the TCRdb table keeps only in-frame clones and is missing some. Of about 58,000 clones in the sample, 88% were seen once.

V and J are TRBV28 and TRBJ2-5; D is possibly TRBD2 (5 bases). The receptor was derived from an adult woman with latent tuberculosis. The sample was CD1b-GMM tetramer-negative cells sorted from PBMCs. CDR3 protein: CASTSSLAGQTSETQYF. CDR3 DNA sequence: TGTGCCAGCACCTCATCATTGGCGGGCCAAACCTCGGAGACCCAGTACTTC. The whole variable domain, filled in from reference TRBV28 and TRBJ2-5, reads DVKVTQSSRYLVKRTGEKVFLECVQDMDHENMFWYRQDPGLGLRLIYFSYDVKMKEKGDIPEGYSVSREKKERFSLILESASTNQTSMYLCASTSSLAGQTSETQYFGPGTRLLVL.